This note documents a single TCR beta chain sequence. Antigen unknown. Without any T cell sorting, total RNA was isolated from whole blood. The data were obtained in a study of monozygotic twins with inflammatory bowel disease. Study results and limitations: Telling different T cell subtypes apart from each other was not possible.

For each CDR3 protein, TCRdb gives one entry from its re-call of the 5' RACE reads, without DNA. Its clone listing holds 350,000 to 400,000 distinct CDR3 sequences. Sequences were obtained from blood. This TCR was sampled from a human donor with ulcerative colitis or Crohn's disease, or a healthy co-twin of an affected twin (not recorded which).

Here the CDR3 reads CSARGDRGITYEQYF. The chain joins TRBV20-1 to TRBJ2-7; with no DNA, the TCRdb D assignment of TRBD1 cannot be verified. In germline, CDR1 is DFQATT, CDR2 SNEGSKA (reference sequence). The CDR3 has 15 residues.